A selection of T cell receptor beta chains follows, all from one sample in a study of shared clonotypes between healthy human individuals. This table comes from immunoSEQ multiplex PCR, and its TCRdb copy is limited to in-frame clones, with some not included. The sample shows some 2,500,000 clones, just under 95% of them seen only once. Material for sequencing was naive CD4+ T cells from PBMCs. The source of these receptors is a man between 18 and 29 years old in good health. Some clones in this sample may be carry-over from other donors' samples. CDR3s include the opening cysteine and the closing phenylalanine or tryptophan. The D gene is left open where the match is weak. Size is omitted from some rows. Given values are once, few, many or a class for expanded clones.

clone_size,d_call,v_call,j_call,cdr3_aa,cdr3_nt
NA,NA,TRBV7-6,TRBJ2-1,CASSLGHVSEQFF,TGTGCCAGCAGCTTGGGGCACGTAAGTGAGCAGTTCTTC
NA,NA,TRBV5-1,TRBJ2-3,CASSLGWIGPDTQYF,TGCGCCAGCAGCTTGGGTTGGATAGGGCCAGATACGCAGTATTTT
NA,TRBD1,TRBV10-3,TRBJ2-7,CAISVDRGQLRSSYEQYF,TGTGCCATCAGTGTGGATAGGGGGCAGCTGAGGAGCTCCTACGAGCAGTACTTC
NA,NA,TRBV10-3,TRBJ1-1,CAISVQMNTEAFF,TGTGCCATCAGTGTACAGATGAACACTGAAGCTTTCTTT
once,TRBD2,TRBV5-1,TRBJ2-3,CASSSHEGAGAGDTQYF,TGCGCCAGCAGCTCCCACGAGGGAGCGGGAGCGGGAGATACGCAGTATTTT
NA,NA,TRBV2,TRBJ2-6,CASSPKSGANVLTF,TGTGCCAGCAGCCCCAAATCTGGGGCCAACGTCCTGACTTTC
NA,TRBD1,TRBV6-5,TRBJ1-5,CASSKQQGTNQPQHF,TGTGCCAGCAGCAAACAACAGGGGACCAATCAGCCCCAGCATTTT
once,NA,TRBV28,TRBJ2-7,CASSIGGVGYEQYF,TGTGCCAGCAGTATTGGGGGAGTTGGTTACGAGCAGTACTTC
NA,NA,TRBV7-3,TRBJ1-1,CASSPAGQLNEAFF,TGTGCCAGCAGCCCCGCGGGGCAGCTTAATGAAGCTTTCTTT
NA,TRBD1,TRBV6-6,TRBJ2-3,CASSYSPQGSGDTQYF,TGTGCCAGCAGTTACTCCCCACAGGGGTCAGGAGATACGCAGTATTTT
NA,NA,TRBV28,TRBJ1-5,CASRRTHSNQPQHF,TGTGCCAGCAGGAGAACTCATAGCAATCAGCCCCAGCATTTT
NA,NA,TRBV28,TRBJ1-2,CASSFGDLDGYTF,TGTGCCAGCAGTTTCGGGGATCTCGATGGCTACACCTTC
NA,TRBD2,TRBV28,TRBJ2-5,CASSRTSGKGRETQYF,TGTGCCAGCAGTAGGACTAGCGGGAAAGGGAGAGAGACCCAGTACTTC
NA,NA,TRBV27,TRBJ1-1,CASSSLRAPDEAFF,TGTGCCAGCAGTTCCCTCAGGGCCCCTGATGAAGCTTTCTTT
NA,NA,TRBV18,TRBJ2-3,CASSTPDRSNTQYF,TGTGCCAGCTCTACTCCGGACCGGAGCAATACGCAGTATTTT
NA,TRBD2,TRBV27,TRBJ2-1,CASSVRLAGVVGEQFF,TGTGCCAGCAGTGTTCGACTAGCGGGAGTGGTAGGTGAGCAGTTCTTC
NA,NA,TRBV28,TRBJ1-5,CASSLSQAPRGAQHF,TGTGCCAGCAGTTTATCCCAGGCTCCCCGAGGGGCCCAGCATTTT
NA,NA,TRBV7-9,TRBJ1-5,CASVQDGHQPQHF,TGTGCCAGCGTTCAGGATGGGCATCAGCCCCAGCATTTT
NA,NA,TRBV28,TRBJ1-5,CASSPWEPLNQPQHF,TGTGCCAGCAGTCCCTGGGAGCCGTTAAATCAGCCCCAGCATTTT
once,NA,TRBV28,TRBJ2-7,CASSFSGSGFDEQYF,TGTGCCAGCAGTTTCTCCGGGTCAGGGTTCGACGAGCAGTACTTC
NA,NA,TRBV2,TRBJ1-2,CASSWGPYGYTF,TGTGCCAGCAGCTGGGGGCCATATGGCTACACCTTC
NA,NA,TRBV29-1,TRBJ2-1,CSVLSPGVYNEQFF,TGCAGCGTCCTCTCCCCGGGAGTCTACAATGAGCAGTTCTTC
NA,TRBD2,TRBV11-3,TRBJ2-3,CASSLGLREIDTQYF,TGTGCCAGCAGCTTAGGTTTGCGGGAGATCGATACGCAGTATTTT
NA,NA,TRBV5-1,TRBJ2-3,CASSLRDTNTDTQYF,TGCGCCAGCAGCTTGCGGGATACTAACACAGATACGCAGTATTTT
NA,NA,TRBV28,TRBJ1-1,CASSFGRRGTEAFF,TGTGCCAGCAGTTTCGGCCGTCGGGGCACTGAAGCTTTCTTT
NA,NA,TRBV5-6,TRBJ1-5,CASSLGPQPQHF,TGTGCCAGCAGCTTGGGACCGCAGCCCCAGCATTTT
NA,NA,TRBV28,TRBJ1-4,CASSIGVLGKLFF,TGTGCCAGCAGTATTGGCGTCCTGGGAAAACTGTTTTTT
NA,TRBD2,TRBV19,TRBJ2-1,CASAPRGLAGSNEQFF,TGTGCCAGTGCCCCCCGTGGGCTAGCGGGATCCAATGAGCAGTTCTTC
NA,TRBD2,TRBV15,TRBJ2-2,CATRGLASTGELFF,TGTGCCACCAGGGGACTAGCGAGCACCGGGGAGCTGTTTTTT